This is a list of T cell receptor beta chains from one sample in a study of T cell repertoires in cytomegalovirus infection. Their specific antigens are unknown. TCRdb re-derived calls from the reads in MiXCR, one entry per CDR3 protein. This sample carries tens of thousands of distinct CDR3 sequences, around 25% of them seen once, and the ten largest clones take roughly 45%. Sequencing used CD8+ T cells from cultured PBMCs, obtained from culture after CMV antigen stimulation. Receptors were obtained from a human donor in good health (CMV status not recorded). Some clones in this sample may be carry-over from other donors' samples. The CDR3 runs from the conserved cysteine through the conserved F or W.

V gene | CDR3 protein
TRBV4-2 | CASSQDSAGTNTEAFF
TRBV18 | CASSPPVPIFSYEQYF
TRBV7-2 | CASSLFVEWDEQFF
TRBV4-3 | CASSQMTGVNTEAFF
TRBV28 | CASSLGGLGSEAFF
TRBV3-1 | CASSQEGTGEFSGAFF
TRBV6-4 | CASSQTSGGNEQFF
TRBV27 | CASRGQYYEQYF
TRBV3-1 | CASSHHTSGWNPNEQFF
TRBV2 | CASTGGTEAFF
TRBV14 | CASSQLREQFF
TRBV13 | CASSTTQGGWQPQHF
TRBV14 | CASSQESNFQETQYF
TRBV7-8 | CASSQRTGVETQYF
TRBV5-1 | CASSTGQGAYGYTF
TRBV9 | CASIGPKGTEAFF
TRBV19 | CASSILGMDQETQYF
TRBV7-9 | CASSPRDRVNQETQYF
TRBV5-8 | CASSWGTEEGTQYF
TRBV12-3/TRBV12-4 | CASRASQGAQETQYF
TRBV9 | CASSSRQYNEQFF
TRBV20-1 | CSAEGGVAKNIQYF
TRBV7-2 | CASSPPGGATEAFF
TRBV2 | CASWRDTQYF
TRBV5-6 | CASSTGFGDTDTQYF
TRBV12-3/TRBV12-4 | CASRDGTGGSEQFF
TRBV7-2 | CASSLEWSGGRAVDTQYF
TRBV25-1 | CASSELGQGNTEAFF
TRBV18 | CASSPLGIAGDFYEQYF
TRBV20-1 | CSARPGQGAVTGELFF
TRBV19 | CASISGQYEKLFF
TRBV20-1 | CSARMPWDRDLGDTGELFF
TRBV7-2 | CASSLAGGSIDTQYF
TRBV11-3 | CASSLGVGTSPHNEQFF
TRBV27 | CASSFLSTDTQYF
TRBV10-2 | CASSDPGQGPSGANVLTF
TRBV7-3 | CASSWAGGNSYEQYF
TRBV4-3 | CASSLKEEGETQYF
TRBV5-1 | CASSDRGGNTEAFF
TRBV5-1 | CASTAGGLETQYF
TRBV7-9 | CASSPPGGDQSYNEQFF
TRBV11-2 | CASSSYPSGGAHTQYF
TRBV19 | CATTGQRSADTQYF
TRBV9 | CASSVGQGAVNEQFF
TRBV6-2/TRBV6-3 | CASSYSSYNSPLHF
TRBV7-9 | CATGGRGDTGELFF